This passage covers 19 T cell receptor beta chains from one sample sequenced in a study of cytomegalovirus exposure and HLA in healthy donors. A multiplex PCR was run with 60 Vbeta primers and 13 Jbeta primers. Sequencing was performed with immunoSEQ multiplex PCR; in TCRdb, only in-frame clones are kept and a portion is missing. Here the sample spans about 140,000 clones, roughly 73% being singletons. Source material: PBMCs. All receptors come from a female donor in good health and CMV-seronegative.

The chain has TRBV10-3 and TRBJ1-1, with D possibly matching TRBD1 (5 bases). Trimming removed 8 bases from V and 1 base from J, with 8 bases in between. Germline CDR1 reads ENHRY; CDR2 reads SYGVKD. This CDR3 spans 12 amino acids. CDR3 nucleotide sequence: TGTGCCATCGGGGCGGCGAACACTGAAGCTTTCTTT. This encodes CAIGAANTEAFF.

Remarks on this clone: A junction end diverges from the germline sequence, so it may reflect a read error. The chain is built from TRBV7-9 and TRBJ1-2, with D tentatively TRBD1 (5 bases). CDR3 length: 12 residues. Germline V gene sequence: CDR1 SEHNR, CDR2 FQNEAQ (reference sequence). Written as DNA, the CDR3 is TGTTCCAGCAGCTTACAGGTTTACGGCTACACCTTC. Translating gives CSSSLQVYGYTF. The full variable domain, rest sourced from reference TRBV7-9 and TRBJ1-2, is DTGVSQNPRHKITKRGQNVTFRCDPISEHNRLYWYRQTLGQGPEFLTYFQNEAQLEKSRLLSDRFSAERPKGSFSTLEIQRTEQGDSAMYLCSSSLQVYGYTFGSGTRLTVV.

This clone was detected once. V usage is TRBV9 and J usage is TRBJ1-2; D is possibly TRBD1 (5 bases). The ends were cut back, 3 bases at V and 2 bases at J, with 17 bases in the middle. The CDR3 loop spans 16 amino acids. Germline CDR1 and CDR2: SGDLS and YYNGEE. Here the CDR3 reads CASSGSPIQENYGYTF. The CDR3 coding sequence is TGTGCCAGCAGCGGCTCGCCTATACAGGAGAACTATGGCTACACCTTC.

The V and J genes are TRBV6-1 and TRBJ1-2; TRBD1 matches 11 bases. Germline lookup yields CDR1 MNHNS and CDR2 SASEGT. The CDR3 is 16 residues long. The V segment lost 6 bases and the J segment 5 bases; nucleotides outside the gene matches: 11. The CDR3 bases are TGTGCCAGCAGCGAACGAATGGACAGGGGGCAATATGGCTACACCTTC. Translation gives CASSERMDRGQYGYTF.

This chain uses TRBV5-6 with TRBJ2-1; no definite D call. Trimming took off 0 bases at V and 9 bases at J, with 4 bases between the two ends. Germline V CDR1 and CDR2: SGHDT, YYEEEE. The CDR3 is 11 amino acids. CDR3 region: CASSLVGEQFF. The CDR3 DNA sequence: TGTGCCAGCAGCTTGGTCGGTGAGCAGTTCTTC.

In this sample, this clone turned up a few times. The chain recombines TRBV28 with TRBJ1-5, with TRBD1 matching over 7 bases. The CDR3 loop spans 16 amino acids. The junction had 14 bases not matched to a gene; V was cut back by 7 bases and J by 5 bases. Germline V CDR1 and CDR2: MDHEN, SYDVKM. CDR3 sequence: CASITDRDGWDQPQHF. The CDR3 bases are TGTGCCAGCATCACAGACAGGGACGGATGGGATCAGCCCCAGCATTTT.

With regard to this clone: At one end, the junction sequence differs from germline, possibly due to a read error. The genes are TRBV29-1 and TRBJ2-1; 8 positions agree with TRBD1. CDR1 and CDR2 (germline): SQVTM, ANQGSEA. The length of the CDR3 is 13 residues. The DNA of the CDR3 is TGCAGCGTTACGGGACAGGCCGATCCCGTCTCCGTCTTC. Translating gives CSVTGQADPVSVF.

This clone was seen more than once but under ten times. The chain combines TRBV6-1 with TRBJ2-3; 8 bases match TRBD2. This CDR3 contains 16 residues. The germline CDR1 and CDR2 sequences are MNHNS and SASEGT. V gave up 2 bases and J gave up 1 base; unmatched junction bases: 5. The CDR3 bases are TGTGCCAGCAGTGAACGGGGGGGAGAGGGCACAGATACGCAGTATTTT. It specifies CASSERGGEGTDTQYF.

This rearrangement joins TRBV27 to TRBJ2-7; TRBD2 aligns across 8 bases. CDR1 MNHEY and CDR2 SMNVEV come from the germline V gene (reference sequence). With V trimmed by 8 bases and J by 3 bases, 12 bases remained unmatched. The length of the CDR3 is 15 residues. Written as DNA, the CDR3 is TGTGCCAGCTCCCCACCTAGCGGGTCTCTCTACGAGCAGTACTTC. It encodes CASSPPSGSLYEQYF.

Only one count was recorded for this clone. A junction boundary mismatches the germline segment, possibly from a read error. J is TRBJ1-1 and V is TRBV28; the match to TRBD1 covers 7 bases. The CDR3 length is 12 residues. Germline V gene sequence: CDR1 MDHEN, CDR2 SYDVKM. CDR3 protein: CASSLPHRDSLF. The DNA of the CDR3 is TGTGCCAGCAGTTTACCCCACAGGGACAGCCTCTTT.

The genes are TRBV28 and TRBJ2-7, with D possibly being TRBD1 (7 bases). The V end lost 4 bases, the J end lost 1 base, and 17 bases lay between the germline ends. CDR1 and CDR2 (germline): MDHEN, SYDVKM. CDR3 length equals 16 residues. The CDR3 spells CASSSAGQTLSYEQYF. CDR3 nucleotides: TGTGCCAGCAGTTCGGCGGGACAGACCTTATCCTACGAGCAGTACTTC.

This chain uses TRBV5-1 with TRBJ1-2; 9 bases agree with TRBD1. Per the germline V gene, CDR1 is SGHRS and CDR2 is YFSETQ. V gave up 0 bases and J gave up 4 bases; unmatched junction bases: 4. There are 15 residues in the CDR3. DNA for the CDR3: TGCGCCAGCAGCTTGGAGGGACAGGGACGCTATGGCTACACCTTC. This translates into CASSLEGQGRYGYTF. Filled out from reference TRBV5-1 and TRBJ1-2, the complete variable domain reads KAGVTQTPRYLIKTRGQQVTLSCSPISGHRSVSWYQQTPGQGLQFLFEYFSETQRNKGNFPGRFSGRQFSNSRSEMNVSTLELGDSALYLCASSLEGQGRYGYTFGSGTRLTVV.

The chain uses TRBV5-6 and TRBJ2-2; D remains ambiguous. Germline assignment: CDR1 SGHDT and CDR2 YYEEEE. There are 17 residues in the CDR3. Trimming pared 1 base from V and 3 bases from J, leaving 16 bases between. As DNA, the CDR3 is TGTGCCAGCAGCTTGCTTCGCAGGATCGATGACACCGGGGAGCTGTTTTTT. It specifies CASSLLRRIDDTGELFF.

V gene TRBV27 combines with J gene TRBJ2-3; TRBD2 matches 13 bases. The CDR3 loop spans 20 amino acids. V lost 2 bases to trimming and J lost 2 bases; unmatched junction nucleotides: 13. Germline loops: CDR1 MNHEY, CDR2 SMNVEV (reference sequence). CDR3 coding DNA: TGTGCCAGCAGTTTAGTAGCGCAGGGACTAGCGGGGCCCGACACAGATACGCAGTATTTT. Residues: CASSLVAQGLAGPDTDTQYF.

V is TRBV2 and J is TRBJ2-7, with 8 bases aligning to TRBD1. The V and J ends lost 8 bases and 1 base, in that order; junction bases with no gene match: 7. CDR3 length equals 14 residues. Per germline, CDR1 SNHLY and CDR2 FYNNEI. The CDR3 is CASLGQGLSYEQYF. Here the CDR3 DNA reads TGTGCCAGCCTTGGACAGGGCCTGTCCTACGAGCAGTACTTC.

As regards this clone: Distinct nucleotide sequences in the sample also encode this CDR3. The CDR3: CASSLDRGGNTIYF. CDR3 coding DNA: TGTGCCAGCAGCTTAGATCGGGGTGGAAACACCATATATTTT. The chain joins TRBV11-2 to TRBJ1-3; D call uncertain. Germline CDR1 is SGHAT and CDR2 is FQNNGV. Trimming pared 0 bases from V and 3 bases from J, leaving 6 bases between. The CDR3 is 14 residues long.

This chain connects TRBV19 to TRBJ2-1; 9 bases agree with TRBD2. The V segment lost 5 bases and the J segment 6 bases; nucleotides outside the gene matches: 2. The germline V gene encodes CDR1 LNHDA and CDR2 SQIVND (reference sequence). The CDR3 length is 13 residues. The CDR3 DNA reads as TGTGCCAGTAGTTTGACTAGCGGCAATGAGCAGTTCTTC. It codes for CASSLTSGNEQFF.

The chain uses TRBV7-9 and TRBJ2-5, with 7 bases matching TRBD1. J gave up 2 bases and V 3 bases, and 3 bases lay outside the gene matches. Germline CDR1 reads SEHNR; CDR2 reads FQNEAQ (reference sequence). The CDR3 loop spans 14 amino acids. The CDR3 nucleotides read TGTGCCAGCAGCTTGGGGACAGAGCAAGAGACCCAGTACTTC. Translation gives CASSLGTEQETQYF.

A note on this clone: The DNA is omitted, as the CDR3 cannot be located on it reliably, and the CDR3 follows TCRdb's listing. The chain couples TRBV30 to TRBJ2-3; the D call of TRBD2 is as the table states it, not checked on the DNA. CDR1 is GTSNPN, CDR2 SVGIG, per germline (reference sequence). The CDR3 is made up of 15 amino acids, end residues included. The CDR3 is CAWSLPVPGGNTQYF.